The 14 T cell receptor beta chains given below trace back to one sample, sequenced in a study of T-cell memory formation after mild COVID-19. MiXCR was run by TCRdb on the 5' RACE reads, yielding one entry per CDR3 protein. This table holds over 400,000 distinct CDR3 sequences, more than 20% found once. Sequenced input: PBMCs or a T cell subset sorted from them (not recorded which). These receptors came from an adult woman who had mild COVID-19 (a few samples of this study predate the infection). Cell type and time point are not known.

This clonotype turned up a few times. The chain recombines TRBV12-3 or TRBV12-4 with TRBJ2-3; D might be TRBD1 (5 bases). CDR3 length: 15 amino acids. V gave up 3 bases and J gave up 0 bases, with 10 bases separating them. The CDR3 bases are TGTGCCAGCAGTTTGAAGGGGCAGAGCACAGATACGCAGTATTTT. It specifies CASSLKGQSTDTQYF.

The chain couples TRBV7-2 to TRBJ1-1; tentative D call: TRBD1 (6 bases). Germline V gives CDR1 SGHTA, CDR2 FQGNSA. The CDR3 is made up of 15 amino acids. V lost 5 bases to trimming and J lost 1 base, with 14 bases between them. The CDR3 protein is CASSPWGHPNTEAFF. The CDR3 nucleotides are TGTGCCAGCAGCCCCTGGGGACATCCGAACACTGAAGCTTTCTTT.

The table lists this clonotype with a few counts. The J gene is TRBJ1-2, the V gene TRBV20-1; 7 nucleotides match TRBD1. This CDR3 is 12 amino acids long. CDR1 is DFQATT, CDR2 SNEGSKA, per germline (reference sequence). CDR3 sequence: CRVTGFVYGYTF. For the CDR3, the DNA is TGCAGAGTGACAGGGTTTGTGTATGGCTACACCTTC.

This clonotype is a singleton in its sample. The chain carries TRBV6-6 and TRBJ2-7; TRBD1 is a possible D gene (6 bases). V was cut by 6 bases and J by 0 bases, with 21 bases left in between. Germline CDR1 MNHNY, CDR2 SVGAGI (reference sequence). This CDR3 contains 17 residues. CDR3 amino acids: CASSLRDTTPSSYEQYF. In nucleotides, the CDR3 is TGTGCCAGCAGCCTCCGGGACACCACCCCGAGCTCCTACGAGCAGTACTTC.

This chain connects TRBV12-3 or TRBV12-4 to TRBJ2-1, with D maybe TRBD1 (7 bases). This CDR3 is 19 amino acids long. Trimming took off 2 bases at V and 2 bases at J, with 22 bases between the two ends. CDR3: CASSLSRGVDRDTYNEQFF. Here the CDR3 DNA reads TGTGCCAGCAGTTTATCGAGGGGGGTAGACAGGGATACCTACAATGAGCAGTTCTTC.

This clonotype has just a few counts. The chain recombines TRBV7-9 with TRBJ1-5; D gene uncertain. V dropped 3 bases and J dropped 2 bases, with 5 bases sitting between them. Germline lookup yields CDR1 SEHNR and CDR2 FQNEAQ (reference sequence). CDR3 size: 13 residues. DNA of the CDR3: TGTGCCAGCAGCTTTGATGGCAATCAGCCCCAGCATTTT. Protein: CASSFDGNQPQHF.

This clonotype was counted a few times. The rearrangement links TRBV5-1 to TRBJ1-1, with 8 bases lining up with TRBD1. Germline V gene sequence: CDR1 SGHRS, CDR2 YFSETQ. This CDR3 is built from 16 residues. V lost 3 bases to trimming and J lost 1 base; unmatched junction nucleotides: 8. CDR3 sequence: CASSSVYRGSNTEAFF. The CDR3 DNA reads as TGCGCCAGCAGCTCCGTTTACAGGGGGTCGAACACTGAAGCTTTCTTT. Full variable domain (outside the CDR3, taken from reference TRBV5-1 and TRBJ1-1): KAGVTQTPRYLIKTRGQQVTLSCSPISGHRSVSWYQQTPGQGLQFLFEYFSETQRNKGNFPGRFSGRQFSNSRSEMNVSTLELGDSALYLCASSSVYRGSNTEAFFGQGTRLTVV.

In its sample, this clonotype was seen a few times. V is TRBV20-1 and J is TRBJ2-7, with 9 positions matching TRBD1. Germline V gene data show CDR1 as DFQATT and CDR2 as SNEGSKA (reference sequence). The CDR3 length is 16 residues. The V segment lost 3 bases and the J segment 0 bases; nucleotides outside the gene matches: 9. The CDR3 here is CSARGGGQGPSYEQYF. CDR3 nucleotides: TGCAGTGCTAGGGGTGGGGGACAGGGACCCTCCTACGAGCAGTACTTC.

The chain's CDR3 is CASSKKREPFYEQFF. CDR3 bases: TGTGCCAGCAGCAAAAAGCGGGAGCCATTTTATGAGCAGTTCTTC. V and J are TRBV6-5 and TRBJ2-1, with 8 nucleotides matching TRBD2. Looked up from germline, CDR1 is MNHEY and CDR2 is SVGAGI. The V and J ends lost 6 bases and 8 bases, in that order; junction bases with no gene match: 12. The CDR3 consists of 15 residues.

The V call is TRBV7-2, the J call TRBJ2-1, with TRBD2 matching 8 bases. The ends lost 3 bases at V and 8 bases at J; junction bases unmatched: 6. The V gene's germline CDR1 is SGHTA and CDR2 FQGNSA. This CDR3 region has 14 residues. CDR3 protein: CASSLDSGNDEQFF. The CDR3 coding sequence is TGTGCCAGCAGCTTGGATAGCGGGAATGATGAGCAGTTCTTC.

The CDR3 spells CAISGIAVGRSNSPLHF. In DNA, the CDR3 is TGTGCCATCAGTGGAATAGCTGTAGGCAGAAGTAATTCACCCCTCCACTTT. The chain is built from TRBV10-3 and TRBJ1-6; D remains ambiguous. V was cut by 4 bases and J by 6 bases, with 19 bases left in between. This CDR3 comprises 17 residues. CDR1 is ENHRY, CDR2 SYGVKD, per germline.

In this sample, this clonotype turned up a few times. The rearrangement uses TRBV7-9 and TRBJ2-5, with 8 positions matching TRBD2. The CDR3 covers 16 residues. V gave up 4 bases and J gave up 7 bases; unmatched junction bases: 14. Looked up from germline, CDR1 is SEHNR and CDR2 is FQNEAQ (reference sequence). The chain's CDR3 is CASSSGAGVAGGTQYF. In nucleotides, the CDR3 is TGTGCCAGCAGCTCCGGAGCGGGAGTAGCAGGAGGGACCCAGTACTTC.

CDR3 in amino acids: CASSSGAATEAFF. CDR3 nucleotides: TGTGCCAGCAGCTCAGGGGCGGCCACTGAAGCTTTCTTT. The chain carries TRBV9 and TRBJ1-1, with a weak D call TRBD1 (6 bases). The CDR3 length is 13 residues. Germline CDR1 reads SGDLS; CDR2 reads YYNGEE. Deletions cut 4 bases from V and 4 bases from J, with 11 bases between.

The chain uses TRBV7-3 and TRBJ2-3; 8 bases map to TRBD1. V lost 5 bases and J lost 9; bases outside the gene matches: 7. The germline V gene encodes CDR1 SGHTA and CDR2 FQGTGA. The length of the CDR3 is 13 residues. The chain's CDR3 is CASSPGQGRTQYF. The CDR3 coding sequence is TGTGCCAGCAGCCCTGGACAGGGACGGACGCAGTATTTT. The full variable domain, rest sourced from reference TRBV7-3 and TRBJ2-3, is GAGVSQTPSNKVTEKGKYVELRCDPISGHTALYWYRQSLGQGPEFLIYFQGTGAADDSGLPNDRFFAVRPEGSVSTLKIQRTERGDSAVYLCASSPGQGRTQYFGPGTRLTVL.